These 4 T cell receptor beta chains originate from one sample sequenced in a study of blood T cell repertoires in COVID-19. Measured with immunoSEQ multiplex PCR; TCRdb has only the in-frame clones, and not every one. The table has about 43,000 clones, roughly 90% seen once. Sequenced sample: peripheral blood. The receptors stem from a man between 60 and 70 years old with active COVID-19.

The chain has TRBV7-2 and TRBJ1-4; the match to TRBD1 covers 8 bases. With 4 bases clipped from V and 7 bases from J, the junction kept 8 bases outside the gene matches. Germline V gives CDR1 SGHTA, CDR2 FQGNSA. The CDR3 spans 15 residues. The CDR3: CASSSRQGLGEKLFF. Written as DNA, the CDR3 is TGTGCCAGCAGCTCCCGACAGGGGTTAGGTGAAAAACTGTTTTTT.

This rearrangement joins TRBV9 to TRBJ2-1, with 12 bases matching TRBD2. Germline V gene lookup returns CDR1 SGDLS and CDR2 YYNGEE. The CDR3 loop spans 17 amino acids. Trimming removed 3 bases from V and 7 bases from J; junction bases left unmatched: 11. The CDR3 spells CASSAASGGVVGNEQFF. The CDR3 DNA reads TGTGCCAGCAGCGCCGCTAGCGGGGGGGTAGTCGGGAATGAGCAGTTCTTC.

The chain links TRBV12-5 to TRBJ1-2, with 7 bases matching TRBD1. The CDR3 length is 14 residues. The germline V gene has CDR1 LGHNT and CDR2 FRNRAP. The V and J ends lost 5 bases and 4 bases, in that order; junction bases with no gene match: 7. The CDR3 nucleotides are TGTGCTAGTGGTATCGACAGGGTGACCTATGGCTACACCTTC. It is translated as CASGIDRVTYGYTF.

The CDR3 nucleotides are TGTGCCAGCAGTCCACCGGGACAGGGAGTTTACCAAGAGACCCAGTACTTC. This sequence encodes CASSPPGQGVYQETQYF. This chain uses TRBV28 with TRBJ2-5; 9 positions agree with TRBD1. The CDR3 is made up of 17 amino acids. CDR1 MDHEN and CDR2 SYDVKM come from the germline V gene. The junction had 10 bases not matched to a gene; V was cut back by 5 bases and J by 0 bases.